This T cell receptor (beta chain) was identified during a study of blood T cell repertoires in COVID-19. Study details: Sources were T cells, B-cell-depleted T cells, or PBMCs; the material itself was cDNA or gDNA.

Study processing details: Counts of nucleated cells, estimated from reference gene primer amplification, were obtained. Profiling relied on immunoSEQ multiplex PCR, and the TCRdb table lists in-frame clones only, not all of them. Clone size and the V and J calls come from that table; the DNA yielded D and trimming. This sample carries approximately 170,000 clones, approximately 84% of them seen once, and the ten largest clones take about 2.7%. Trimming took 6 bases from V and 4 from J, leaving 10 bases between them. CDR3 size: 13 residues. The chain has TRBV12-3 or TRBV12-4 and TRBJ2-1, with D possibly being TRBD2 (5 bases). The sequenced sample was peripheral blood. This clonotype originated in a human donor with acute or convalescent COVID-19. The donor label of this sample is uncertain. The CDR3 spells CASSPRAYNEQFF. The CDR3 nucleotides are TGTGCCAGCAGCCCGAGGGCTTACAATGAGCAGTTCTTC.